This TCR beta chain is drawn from a study of identical twins. Whole-study results and caveats: Modelling approaches yielded underestimates of out-of-frame TCR alpha sharing between monozygotic twins.

This clonotype was seen more than once but under ten times. Its antigen is undetermined. TCRdb independently ran MiXCR on the 5' RACE reads; one entry per CDR3 protein. The data contain 400,000 to 550,000 distinct CDR3 sequences, roughly a quarter of them singletons. This same sample was also taken into another study, of T cells expressing NK-cell markers. As that report states: It was sorted CD3+CD56+NKG2C+, CD3+CD56+NKG2C- and CD3+CD56-NKG2C+ T cells that supplied the TCR beta repertoires. Topping the CD3+CD56-NKG2C+ fraction as well were these clonotypes, in a few donors.

Sequencing was done on a sample of CD4+ T cells sorted from blood. The TCR originated in a woman between 18 and 29 years old in good health.

CDR3 region: CSVAASGSETQYF. CDR3 coding DNA: TGCAGCGTTGCGGCTAGCGGGAGTGAGACCCAGTACTTC. The V gene is TRBV29-1, the J gene TRBJ2-5; TRBD2 matches at 10 bases. The junction had 4 bases not matched to a gene; V was cut back by 4 bases and J by 5 bases. The CDR3 loop spans 13 amino acids. Per the germline V gene, CDR1 is SQVTM and CDR2 is ANQGSEA.